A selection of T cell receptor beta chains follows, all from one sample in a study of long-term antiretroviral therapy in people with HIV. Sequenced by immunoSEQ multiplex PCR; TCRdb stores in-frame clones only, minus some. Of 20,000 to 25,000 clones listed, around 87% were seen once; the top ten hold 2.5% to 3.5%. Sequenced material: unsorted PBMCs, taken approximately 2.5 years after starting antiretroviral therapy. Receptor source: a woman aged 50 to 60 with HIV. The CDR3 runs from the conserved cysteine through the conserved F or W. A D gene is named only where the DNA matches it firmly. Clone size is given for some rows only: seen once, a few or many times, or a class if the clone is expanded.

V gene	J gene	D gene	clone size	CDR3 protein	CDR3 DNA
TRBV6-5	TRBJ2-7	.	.	CASSYSRYSSYEQYF	TGTGCCAGCAGTTACTCCCGCTACAGCTCCTACGAGCAGTACTTC
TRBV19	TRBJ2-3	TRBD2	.	CASSIRVSGSTDTQYF	TGTGCCAGTAGTATCCGTGTTAGCGGGAGCACAGATACGCAGTATTTT
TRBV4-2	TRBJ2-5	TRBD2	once	CASSQLAGGRVDETQYF	TGTGCCAGCAGCCAACTAGCGGGAGGGCGAGTCGATGAGACCCAGTACTTC
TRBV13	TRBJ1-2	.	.	CASSPPTVRYGYTF	TGTGCCAGCAGCCCTCCGACAGTACGCTATGGCTACACCTTC
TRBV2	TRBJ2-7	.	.	CASNDRRGYEQYF	TGTGCCAGCAACGATCGGAGGGGTTACGAGCAGTACTTC
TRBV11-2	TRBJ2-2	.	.	CASSLDSRGWGDTGELFF	TGTGCCAGCAGCTTAGATTCCAGGGGTTGGGGGGACACCGGGGAGCTGTTTTTT
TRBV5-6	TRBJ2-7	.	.	CASSLGQDPYEQYF	TGTGCCAGCAGCTTGGGGCAGGACCCCTACGAGCAGTACTTC
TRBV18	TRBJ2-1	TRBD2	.	CASQPREANEQFF	TGTGCCAGTCAACCGCGGGAGGCCAATGAGCAGTTCTTC
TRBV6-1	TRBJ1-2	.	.	CASSEGTGLYGYTF	TGTGCCAGCAGTGAAGGTACAGGTCTTTATGGCTACACCTTC
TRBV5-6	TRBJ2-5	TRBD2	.	CASSTRTRSKETQYF	TGTGCCAGCAGCACCAGGACTAGGTCTAAAGAGACCCAGTACTTC
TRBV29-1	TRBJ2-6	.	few	CSVESRSGANVLTF	TGCAGCGTTGAATCCCGCTCTGGGGCCAACGTCCTGACTTTC
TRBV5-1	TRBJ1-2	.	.	CASSLATENYGYTF	TGCGCCAGCAGCTTGGCGACGGAGAACTATGGCTACACCTTC
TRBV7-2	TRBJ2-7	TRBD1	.	CASSKRQGSSYEQYF	TGTGCCAGCAGCAAACGACAGGGTAGCTCCTACGAGCAGTACTTC
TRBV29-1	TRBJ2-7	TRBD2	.	CSVDGAGGPYEQYF	TGCAGCGTTGACGGAGCGGGAGGCCCCTACGAGCAGTACTTC
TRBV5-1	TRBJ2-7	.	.	CASTLGVGSSYEQYF	TGCGCCAGCACCTTGGGCGTCGGGAGCTCCTACGAGCAGTACTTC
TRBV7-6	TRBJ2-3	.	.	CASSPSQGRGTQYF	TGTGCCAGCAGCCCTTCGCAGGGAAGGGGTACGCAGTATTTT
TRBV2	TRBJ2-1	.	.	CASSPTGRNSYNEQFF	TGTGCCAGCAGCCCCACGGGGAGGAACTCCTACAATGAGCAGTTCTTC
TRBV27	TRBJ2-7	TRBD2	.	CASSLSASGLIGEQYF	TGTGCCAGCAGTTTATCGGCTAGCGGGTTGATTGGCGAGCAGTACTTC
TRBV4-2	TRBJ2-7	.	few	CASSQDYFLQTTYEQYF	TGTGCCAGCAGCCAAGATTATTTCTTACAGACGACCTACGAGCAGTACTTC
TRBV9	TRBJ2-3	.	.	CASSPYSLWEALGDTQYF	TGTGCCAGCAGCCCCTACTCCCTTTGGGAGGCCCTGGGGGATACGCAGTATTTT
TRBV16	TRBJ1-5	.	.	CASSITLNQPQHF	TGTGCCAGCAGCATAACACTCAATCAGCCCCAGCATTTT
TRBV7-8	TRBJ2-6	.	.	CASSSRAGANVLTF	TGTGCCAGCAGCTCGCGGGCTGGGGCCAACGTCCTGACTTTC
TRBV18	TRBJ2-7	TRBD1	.	CASSRDRAYEQYF	TGTGCCAGCTCAAGGGACAGGGCCTACGAGCAGTACTTC
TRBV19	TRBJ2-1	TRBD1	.	CASSIDPGQYNEQFF	TGTGCCAGTAGTATTGATCCGGGACAGTACAATGAGCAGTTCTTC
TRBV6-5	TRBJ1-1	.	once	CASSYSAGLNTEAFF	TGTGCCAGCAGTTACTCAGCAGGCTTGAACACTGAAGCTTTCTTT
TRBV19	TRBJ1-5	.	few	CASSIRADQPQHF	TGTGCCAGTAGTATTAGGGCAGATCAGCCCCAGCATTTT
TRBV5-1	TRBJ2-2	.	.	CASSLARDGELFF	TGCGCCAGCAGCTTGGCCAGGGACGGGGAGCTGTTTTTT
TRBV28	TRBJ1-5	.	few	CASSTYSGNQPQHF	TGTGCCAGCAGTACCTACAGTGGCAATCAGCCCCAGCATTTT
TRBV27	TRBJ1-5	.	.	CASSLDGGGNQPQHF	TGTGCCAGCAGTTTAGATGGCGGAGGCAATCAGCCCCAGCATTTT
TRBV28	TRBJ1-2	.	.	CASSSTTRTDIGYTF	TGTGCCAGCAGTTCCACAACCCGGACAGATATTGGCTACACCTTC
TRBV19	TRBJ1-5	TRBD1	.	CASRVPGTGWQHF	TGTGCCAGTAGGGTCCCTGGGACAGGGTGGCAGCATTTT
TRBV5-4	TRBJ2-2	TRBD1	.	CASSLRNRGNTGELFF	TGTGCCAGCAGCCTACGGAACAGGGGTAACACCGGGGAGCTGTTTTTT
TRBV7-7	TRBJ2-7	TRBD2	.	CASSQTGCGSSYEQYF	TGTGCTAGCAGCCAGACGGGCTGCGGGAGCTCCTACGAGCAGTACTTC
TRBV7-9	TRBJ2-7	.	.	CASSSGARTYEQYF	TGTGCCAGCAGCTCCGGAGCCCGTACTTACGAGCAGTACTTC
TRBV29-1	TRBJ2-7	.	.	CSVGQSYEQYF	TGCAGCGTTGGACAGTCCTACGAGCAGTACTTC
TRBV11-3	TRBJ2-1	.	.	CASSPFGGAVYSYNEQFF	TGTGCCAGCAGCCCCTTTGGGGGGGCGGTATATTCCTACAATGAGCAGTTCTTC
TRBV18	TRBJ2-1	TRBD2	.	CASSPRGTSGRDNEQFF	TGTGCCAGCTCACCACGTGGGACTAGCGGGAGGGACAATGAGCAGTTCTTC
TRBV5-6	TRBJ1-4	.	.	CASSLEANEKLFF	TGTGCCAGCAGCTTGGAGGCTAATGAAAAACTGTTTTTT
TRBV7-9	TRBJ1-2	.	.	CASSLEQGGYTF	TGTGCCAGCAGCTTAGAACAGGGAGGCTACACCTTC